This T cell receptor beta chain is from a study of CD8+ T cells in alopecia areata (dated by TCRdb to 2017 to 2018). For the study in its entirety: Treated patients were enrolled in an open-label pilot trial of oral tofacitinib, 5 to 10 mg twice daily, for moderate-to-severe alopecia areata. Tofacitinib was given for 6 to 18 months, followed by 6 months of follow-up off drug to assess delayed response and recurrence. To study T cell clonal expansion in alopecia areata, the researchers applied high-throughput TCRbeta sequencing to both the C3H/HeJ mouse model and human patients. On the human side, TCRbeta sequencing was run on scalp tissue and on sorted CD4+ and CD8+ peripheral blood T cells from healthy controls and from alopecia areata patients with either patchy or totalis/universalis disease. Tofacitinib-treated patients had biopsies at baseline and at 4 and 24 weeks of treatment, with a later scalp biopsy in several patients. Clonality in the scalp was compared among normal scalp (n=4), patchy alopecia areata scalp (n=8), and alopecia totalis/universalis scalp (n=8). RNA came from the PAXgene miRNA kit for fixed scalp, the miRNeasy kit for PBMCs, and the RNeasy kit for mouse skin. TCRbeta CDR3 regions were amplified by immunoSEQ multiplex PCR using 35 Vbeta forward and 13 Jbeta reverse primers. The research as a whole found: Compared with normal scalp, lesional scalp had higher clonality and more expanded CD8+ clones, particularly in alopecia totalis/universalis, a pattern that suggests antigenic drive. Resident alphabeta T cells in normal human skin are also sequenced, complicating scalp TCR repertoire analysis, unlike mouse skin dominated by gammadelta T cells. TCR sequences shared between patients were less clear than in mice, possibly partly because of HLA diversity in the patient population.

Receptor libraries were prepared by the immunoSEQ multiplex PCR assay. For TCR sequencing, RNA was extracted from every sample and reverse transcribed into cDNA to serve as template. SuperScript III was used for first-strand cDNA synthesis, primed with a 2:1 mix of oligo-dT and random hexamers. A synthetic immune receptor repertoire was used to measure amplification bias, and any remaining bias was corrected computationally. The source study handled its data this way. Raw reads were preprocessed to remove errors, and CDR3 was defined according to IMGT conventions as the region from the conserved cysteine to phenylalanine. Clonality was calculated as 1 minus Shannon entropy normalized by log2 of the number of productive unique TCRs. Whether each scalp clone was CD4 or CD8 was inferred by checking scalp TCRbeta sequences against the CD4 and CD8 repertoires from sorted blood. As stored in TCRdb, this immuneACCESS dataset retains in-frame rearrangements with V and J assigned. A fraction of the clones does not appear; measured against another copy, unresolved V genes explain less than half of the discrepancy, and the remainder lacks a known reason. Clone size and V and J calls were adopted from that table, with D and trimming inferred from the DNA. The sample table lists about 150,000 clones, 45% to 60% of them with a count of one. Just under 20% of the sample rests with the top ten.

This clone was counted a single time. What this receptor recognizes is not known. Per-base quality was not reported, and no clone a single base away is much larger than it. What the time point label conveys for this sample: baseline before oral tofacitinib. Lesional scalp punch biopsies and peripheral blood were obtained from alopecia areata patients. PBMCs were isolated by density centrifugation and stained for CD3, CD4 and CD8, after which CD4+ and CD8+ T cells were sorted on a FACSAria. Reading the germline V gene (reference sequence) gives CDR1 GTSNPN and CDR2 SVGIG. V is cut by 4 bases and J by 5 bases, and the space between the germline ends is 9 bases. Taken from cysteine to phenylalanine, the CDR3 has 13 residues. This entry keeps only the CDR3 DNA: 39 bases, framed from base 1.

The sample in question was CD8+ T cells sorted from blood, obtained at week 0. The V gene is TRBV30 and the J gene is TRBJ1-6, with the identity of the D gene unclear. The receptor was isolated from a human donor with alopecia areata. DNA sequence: TGTGCCTGGAATTTGGAGAATAATTCACCCCTCCACTTT. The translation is CAWNLENNSPLHF.